The 23 T cell receptor beta chains below come from one sample, sequenced in a study of T cell repertoires in cytomegalovirus infection. Each CDR3 protein is one row after TCRdb ran MiXCR on the reads. The table records some 920,000 distinct CDR3 sequences, about a third of them present only once. Their antigens are not known. Source: cultured CD8+ T cells from PBMCs, taken from culture after CMV antigen stimulation. The receptor source for this set is a human donor in good health (CMV status not recorded). Some clones in this sample may be carry-over from other donors' samples.

The chain recombines TRBV10-3 with TRBJ1-1, with D perhaps matching TRBD1 (5 bases). This CDR3 is built from 15 residues. V was shortened by 0 bases and J by 1 base, with 9 bases between the two germline ends. Looked up from germline, CDR1 is ENHRY and CDR2 is SYGVKD. The CDR3 nucleotides are TGTGCCATCAGTGAGTCGGTAGGGGAGAACACTGAAGCTTTCTTT. This encodes CAISESVGENTEAFF.

The chain uses TRBV13 and TRBJ1-1; D gene ambiguous. V gave up 4 bases and J gave up 2 bases, with 8 bases separating them. Per germline, CDR1 PRHDT and CDR2 FYEKMQ (reference sequence). The CDR3 spans 13 residues. CDR3 loop: CASSSDTNTEAFF. The CDR3 bases are TGTGCCAGCAGCTCAGACACCAACACTGAAGCTTTCTTT.

CDR3 sequence reads: CASVATVANTGELFF. CDR3 nucleotide sequence: TGTGCCAGCGTGGCGACAGTCGCGAACACCGGGGAGCTGTTTTTT. The gene calls are TRBV2 and TRBJ2-2; weak D call: TRBD1 (5 bases). CDR1 is SNHLY and CDR2 is FYNNEI in the germline V gene. V lost 8 bases to trimming and J lost 0 bases, with 13 bases between them. CDR3 length: 15 amino acids.

This chain links TRBV19 with TRBJ1-1, with 8 bases fitting TRBD1. V was pared by 7 bases and J by 11 bases, with 6 bases of the junction left unmatched. Germline CDR1 LNHDA, CDR2 SQIVND (reference sequence). The CDR3 is 11 residues long. The CDR3 loop reads CASTPGTGAFF. The CDR3 region has the DNA TGTGCCAGTACCCCCGGGACAGGCGCTTTCTTT.

In this sample, this clonotype turned up a few times. The V and J genes are TRBV6-1 and TRBJ2-1; TRBD2 aligns across 10 bases. The CDR3 loop spans 18 amino acids. Trimming removed 2 bases from V and 4 bases from J; junction bases left unmatched: 11. The germline V gene encodes CDR1 MNHNS and CDR2 SASEGT. The CDR3, as DNA: TGTGCCAGCAGTGAACAATCACCAGAGCGGGGGGGTTACAATGAGCAGTTCTTC. This encodes CASSEQSPERGGYNEQFF.

The V gene is TRBV14, the J gene TRBJ1-4; tentative D call: TRBD1 (5 bases). Germline lookup yields CDR1 SGHDN and CDR2 FVKESK. CDR3 size: 15 residues. Trimming left V 3 bases short and J 8 bases short, with 16 bases between. This CDR3 is CASSHAEGSWEKLFF. The CDR3, as DNA: TGTGCCAGCAGCCACGCGGAGGGGTCTTGGGAAAAACTGTTTTTT.

The J gene is TRBJ2-1, the V gene TRBV20-1; 7 bases line up with TRBD1. Trimming removed 0 bases from V and 4 bases from J; junction bases left unmatched: 3. The CDR3 is 14 residues long. Germline values: CDR1 DFQATT, CDR2 SNEGSKA (reference sequence). As DNA, the CDR3 is TGCAGTGCTAGAGACAGGGGGAAGTACAATGAGCAGTTCTTC. Translating it yields CSARDRGKYNEQFF.

This chain joins TRBV27 and TRBJ1-5; perhaps TRBD1 as D (5 bases). The germline gives CDR1 MNHEY, CDR2 SMNVEV (reference sequence). The CDR3 sequence is 14 residues long. Trimming took 3 bases from V and 4 from J, leaving 10 bases between them. The CDR3 region has the DNA TGTGCCAGCAGTTTTTCCGGGGCGAATCAGCCCCAGCATTTT. This gives the protein CASSFSGANQPQHF.

This chain connects TRBV19 to TRBJ1-1; D is undetermined. Germline CDR1 and CDR2: LNHDA and SQIVND (reference sequence). This CDR3 region has 14 residues. Trimming removed 2 bases from V and 5 bases from J, with 12 bases in between. CDR3 loop: CASSIIGRRTEAFF. In DNA form, the CDR3 reads TGTGCCAGTAGTATAATTGGTCGGAGAACTGAAGCTTTCTTT.

The V call is TRBV27, the J call TRBJ2-7, with TRBD1 as a possible D gene (5 bases). This CDR3 region has 14 residues. Trimming stripped 6 bases from V and 3 bases from J, with 15 bases between. Germline values: CDR1 MNHEY, CDR2 SMNVEV (reference sequence). Here the CDR3 reads CASSPSQGHYEQYV. DNA for the CDR3: TGTGCCAGCAGCCCTTCGCAGGGCCACTACGAGCAGTACGTC.

This clonotype was counted ten times or more. The chain combines TRBV6-1 with TRBJ2-1; no clear D gene. Deletions cut 10 bases from V and 4 bases from J, with 20 bases between. CDR3 length equals 15 residues. Germline loops: CDR1 MNHNS, CDR2 SASEGT. CDR3 residues: CATSLRRKGYNEQFF. CDR3 bases: TGTGCCACCTCACTTCGGCGGAAAGGATACAATGAGCAGTTCTTC.

The chain joins TRBV11-2 to TRBJ1-1; D call uncertain. V lost 2 bases and J lost 1, with 11 bases in between. Germline V lookup: CDR1 SGHAT, CDR2 FQNNGV. The CDR3 length is 15 residues. The CDR3 loop is CASSLRVGANTEAFF. The DNA for the CDR3 is TGTGCCAGCAGCTTACGGGTGGGAGCGAACACTGAAGCTTTCTTT.

This clonotype was seen more than once but under ten times. The chain links TRBV4-1 to TRBJ1-5; D is uncertain. Trimming cost V 1 base and J 0 bases, with 7 bases left between them. The CDR3 spans 15 residues. Looked up from germline, CDR1 is MGHRA and CDR2 is YSYEKL. CDR3 sequence: CASSQAYRSNQPQHF. DNA for the CDR3: TGCGCCAGCAGCCAAGCGTACCGTAGCAATCAGCCCCAGCATTTT.

The chain combines TRBV7-6 with TRBJ2-5, with D possibly TRBD2 on 7 matching bases. This CDR3 comprises 14 residues. Germline lookup yields CDR1 SGHVS and CDR2 FNYEAQ. The chain's CDR3 is CANRPAGAWETQYF. CDR3 DNA: TGTGCTAACAGGCCGGCGGGGGCCTGGGAGACCCAGTACTTC.

The V and J genes are TRBV6-8 and TRBJ2-2; D not resolved. CDR3 length: 11 residues. V was trimmed by 8 bases and J by 8 bases, leaving 9 bases between them. Germline CDR1 and CDR2: MNHGY and SAAAGT. The CDR3: CASGWVGELFF. CDR3 nucleotides: TGTGCCAGCGGCTGGGTGGGGGAGCTGTTTTTT.

This clonotype has just a few counts. The genes are TRBV6-1 and TRBJ2-6; TRBD2 is a possible D gene (5 bases). Trimming took 5 bases from V and 2 from J, leaving 10 bases between them. The CDR3 is made up of 15 amino acids. CDR1 is MNHNS and CDR2 is SASEGT in the germline V gene. The CDR3 here is CASSYGGTGANVLTF. The CDR3, as DNA: TGTGCCAGCAGTTATGGAGGAACTGGGGCCAACGTCCTGACTTTC.

With regard to this clonotype: One junction end disagrees with the germline gene, perhaps due to a read error. The chain carries TRBV4-2 and TRBJ1-5; possible D gene TRBD1, 5 bases. Germline V gene lookup returns CDR1 LGHNA and CDR2 YNFKEQ. This CDR3 has 16 residues. The CDR3 reads CASSQRGRDSNRPQHF. The CDR3, as DNA: TGTGCCAGCAGCCAAAGGGGAAGGGATAGCAATCGGCCCCAGCATTTT.

The chain combines TRBV12-3 or TRBV12-4 with TRBJ1-4; D is perhaps TRBD1 (6 bases). The CDR3 runs to 15 residues. Trimming left V 3 bases short and J 7 bases short, with 15 bases between. As DNA, the CDR3 is TGTGCCAGCAGTTTTGCGAGGGGGTTGGGTGAAAAACTGTTTTTT. Translating it yields CASSFARGLGEKLFF.

This sequence joins TRBV4-1 and TRBJ2-3, with D tentatively TRBD1 (6 bases). The CDR3 contains 15 residues. V dropped 0 bases and J dropped 1 base, with 8 bases sitting between them. CDR1 is MGHRA, CDR2 YSYEKL, per germline. This CDR3 is CASSQERQGTDTQYF. CDR3 sequence (DNA): TGCGCCAGCAGCCAAGAACGACAGGGCACAGATACGCAGTATTTT.

The chain uses TRBV10-2 and TRBJ2-1; TRBD2 aligns across 9 bases. The germline V gene encodes CDR1 WSHSY and CDR2 SAAADI. The CDR3 sequence is 15 residues long. V dropped 8 bases and J dropped 6; count of bases not matched to a gene: 11. Written as DNA, the CDR3 is TGCGCCAGCTGGACGCGGCGGGGGGGCTTCAATGAGCAGTTCTTC. The encoded protein is CASWTRRGGFNEQFF.

The chain recombines TRBV7-8 with TRBJ1-2; possibly TRBD1 for D (5 bases). V lost 1 base to trimming and J lost 2 bases, with 8 bases between them. The germline gives CDR1 SGHVS, CDR2 FQNEAQ. The CDR3 length is 14 residues. The CDR3 DNA follows: TGTGCCAGCAGCTTAGAGGGGCACAACTATGGCTACACCTTC. It codes for CASSLEGHNYGYTF.

This chain links TRBV19 with TRBJ1-1; 7 bases map to TRBD1. Trimming cost V 4 bases and J 8 bases; bases outside gene matches: 19. The germline CDR1 and CDR2 sequences are LNHDA and SQIVND (reference sequence). CDR3 size: 17 residues. CDR3 amino acids: CASSTYGNRQGVWEAFF. The CDR3 DNA reads TGTGCCAGTAGTACCTACGGAAATAGACAGGGCGTTTGGGAAGCTTTCTTT.

The CDR3: CSAAGTGSYNEQFF. CDR3 in DNA: TGCAGTGCCGCCGGGACAGGGTCCTACAATGAGCAGTTCTTC. The J gene is TRBJ2-1, the V gene TRBV20-1; 9 bases are a match to TRBD1. With V trimmed by 6 bases and J by 1 base, 4 bases remained unmatched. Germline CDR1 reads DFQATT; CDR2 reads SNEGSKA (reference sequence). This CDR3 contains 14 residues.